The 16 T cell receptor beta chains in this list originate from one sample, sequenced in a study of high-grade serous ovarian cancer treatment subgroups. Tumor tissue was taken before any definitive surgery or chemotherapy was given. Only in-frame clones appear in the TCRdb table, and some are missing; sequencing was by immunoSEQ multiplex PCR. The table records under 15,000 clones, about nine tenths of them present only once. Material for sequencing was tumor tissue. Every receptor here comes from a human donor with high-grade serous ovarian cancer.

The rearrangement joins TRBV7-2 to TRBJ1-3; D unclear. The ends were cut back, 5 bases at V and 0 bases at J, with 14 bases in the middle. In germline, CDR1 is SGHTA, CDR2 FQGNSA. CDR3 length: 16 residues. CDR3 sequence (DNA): TGTGCCAGCAGCGCTTATGGCGGAAGCTCTGGAAACACCATATATTTT. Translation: CASSAYGGSSGNTIYF.

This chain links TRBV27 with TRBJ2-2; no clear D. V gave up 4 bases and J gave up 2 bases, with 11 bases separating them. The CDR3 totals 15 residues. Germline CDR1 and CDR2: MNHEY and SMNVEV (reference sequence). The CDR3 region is CASSSIGVNTGELFF. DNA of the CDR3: TGTGCCAGCAGTTCTATTGGGGTAAACACCGGGGAGCTGTTTTTT.

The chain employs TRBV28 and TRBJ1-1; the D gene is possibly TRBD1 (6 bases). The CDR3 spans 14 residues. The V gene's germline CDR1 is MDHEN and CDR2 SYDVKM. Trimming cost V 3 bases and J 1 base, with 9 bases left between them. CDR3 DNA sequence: TGTGCCAGCAGTTTTGTGACAGGGAACACTGAAGCTTTCTTT. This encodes CASSFVTGNTEAFF.

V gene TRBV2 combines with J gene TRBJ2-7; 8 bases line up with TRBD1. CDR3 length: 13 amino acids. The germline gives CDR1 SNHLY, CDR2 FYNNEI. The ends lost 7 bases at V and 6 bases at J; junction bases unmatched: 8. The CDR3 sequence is CASTGQGAPEQYV. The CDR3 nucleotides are TGTGCCAGCACGGGTCAGGGGGCGCCCGAGCAGTACGTC.

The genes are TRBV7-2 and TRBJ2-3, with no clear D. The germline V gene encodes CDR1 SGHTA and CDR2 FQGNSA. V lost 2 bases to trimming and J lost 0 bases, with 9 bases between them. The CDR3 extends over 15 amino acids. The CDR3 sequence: CASSLRSDSTDTQYF. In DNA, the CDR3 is TGTGCCAGCAGCTTACGGTCAGATAGCACAGATACGCAGTATTTT.

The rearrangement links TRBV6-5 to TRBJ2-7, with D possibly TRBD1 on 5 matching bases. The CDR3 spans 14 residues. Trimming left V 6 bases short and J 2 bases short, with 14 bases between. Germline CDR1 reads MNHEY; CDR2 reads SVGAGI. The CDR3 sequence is CASRDTSPPYEQYV. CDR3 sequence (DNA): TGTGCCAGCAGGGACACCTCACCTCCCTACGAGCAGTACGTC.

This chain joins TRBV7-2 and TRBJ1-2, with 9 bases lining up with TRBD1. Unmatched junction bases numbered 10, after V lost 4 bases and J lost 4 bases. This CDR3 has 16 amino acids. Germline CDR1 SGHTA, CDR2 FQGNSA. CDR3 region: CASSSSVTTGGYGYTF. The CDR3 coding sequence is TGTGCCAGCAGCTCCTCCGTAACGACAGGGGGCTATGGCTACACCTTC.

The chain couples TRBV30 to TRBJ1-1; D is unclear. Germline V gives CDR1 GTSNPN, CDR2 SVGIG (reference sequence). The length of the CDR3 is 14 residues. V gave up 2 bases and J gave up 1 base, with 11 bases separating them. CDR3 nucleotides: TGTGCCTGGAGTCCTCTTGGAGGGAACACTGAAGCTTTCTTT. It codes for CAWSPLGGNTEAFF.

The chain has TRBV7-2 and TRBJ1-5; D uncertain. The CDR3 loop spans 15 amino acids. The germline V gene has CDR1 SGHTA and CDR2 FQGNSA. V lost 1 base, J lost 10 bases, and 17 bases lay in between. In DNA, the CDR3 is TGTGCCAGCAGCTTAGAAAGGGTAGCAATCAGCCCCCAGCATTTT. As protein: CASSLERVAISPQHF.

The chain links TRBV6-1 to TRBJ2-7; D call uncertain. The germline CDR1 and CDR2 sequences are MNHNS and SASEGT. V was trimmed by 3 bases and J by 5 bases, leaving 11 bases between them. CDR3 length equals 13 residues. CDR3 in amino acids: CASSETARNEQYF. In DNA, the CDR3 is TGTGCCAGCAGTGAGACTGCTCGGAACGAGCAGTACTTC.

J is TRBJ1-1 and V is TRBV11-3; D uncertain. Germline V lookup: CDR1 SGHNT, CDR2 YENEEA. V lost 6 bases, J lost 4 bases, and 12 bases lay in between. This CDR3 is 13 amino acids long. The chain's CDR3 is CASSRQGSTEAFF. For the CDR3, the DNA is TGTGCCAGCAGTCGACAAGGGAGCACTGAAGCTTTCTTT.

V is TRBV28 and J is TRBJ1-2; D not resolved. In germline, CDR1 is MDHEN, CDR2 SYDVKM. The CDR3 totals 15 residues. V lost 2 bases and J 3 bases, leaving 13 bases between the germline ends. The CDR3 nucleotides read TGTGCCAGCAGTTTAATCGGGCCGGGAGACTATGGCTACACCTTC. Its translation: CASSLIGPGDYGYTF.

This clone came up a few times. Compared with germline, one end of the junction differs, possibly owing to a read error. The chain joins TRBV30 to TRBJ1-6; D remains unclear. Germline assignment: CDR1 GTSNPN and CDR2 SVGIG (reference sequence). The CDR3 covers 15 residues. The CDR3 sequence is CAWSRPGRPNSPLHF. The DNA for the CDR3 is TGTGCCTGGAGTCGTCCAGGACGGCCCAATTCGCCCCTCCACTTT.

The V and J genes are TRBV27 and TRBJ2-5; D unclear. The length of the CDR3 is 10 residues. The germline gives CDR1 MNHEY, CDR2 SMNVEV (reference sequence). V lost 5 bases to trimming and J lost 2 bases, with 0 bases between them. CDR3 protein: CASSQETQYF. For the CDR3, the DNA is TGTGCCAGCAGTCAAGAGACCCAGTACTTC.

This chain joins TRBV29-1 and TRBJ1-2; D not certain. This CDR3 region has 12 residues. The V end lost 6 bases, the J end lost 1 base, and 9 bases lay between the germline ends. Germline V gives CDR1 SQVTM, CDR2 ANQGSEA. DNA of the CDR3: TGCAGCGTCAACCCCGGTAACTATGGCTACACCTTC. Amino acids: CSVNPGNYGYTF.

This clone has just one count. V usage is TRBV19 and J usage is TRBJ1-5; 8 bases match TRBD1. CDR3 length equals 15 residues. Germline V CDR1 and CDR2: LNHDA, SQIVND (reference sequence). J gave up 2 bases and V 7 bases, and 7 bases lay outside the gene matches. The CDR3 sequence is CASTPQGGGNQPQHF. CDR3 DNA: TGTGCCAGTACTCCACAGGGGGGGGGCAATCAGCCCCAGCATTTT.